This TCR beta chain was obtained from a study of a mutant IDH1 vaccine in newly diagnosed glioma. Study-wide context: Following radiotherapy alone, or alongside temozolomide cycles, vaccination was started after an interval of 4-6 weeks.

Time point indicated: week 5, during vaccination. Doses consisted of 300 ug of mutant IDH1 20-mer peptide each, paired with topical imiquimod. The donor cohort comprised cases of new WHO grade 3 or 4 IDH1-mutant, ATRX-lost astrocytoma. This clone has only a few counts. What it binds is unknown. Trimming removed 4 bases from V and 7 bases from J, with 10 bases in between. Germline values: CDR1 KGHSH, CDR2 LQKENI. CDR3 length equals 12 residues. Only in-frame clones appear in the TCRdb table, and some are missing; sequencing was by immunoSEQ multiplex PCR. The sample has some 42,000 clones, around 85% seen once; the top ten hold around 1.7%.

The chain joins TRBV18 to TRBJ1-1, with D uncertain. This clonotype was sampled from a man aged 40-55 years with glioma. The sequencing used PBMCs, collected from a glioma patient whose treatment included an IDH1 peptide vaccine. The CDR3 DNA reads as TGTGCCAGCTCACTCCTAGAGTATGAAGCTTTCTTT. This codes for CASSLLEYEAFF. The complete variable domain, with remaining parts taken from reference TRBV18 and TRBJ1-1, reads NAGVMQNPRHLVRRRGQEARLRCSPMKGHSHVYWYRQLPEEGLKFMVYLQKENIIDESGMPKERFSAEFPKEGPSILRIQQVVRGDSAAYFCASSLLEYEAFFGQGTRLTVV.